This T cell receptor beta chain was sequenced during a study of T cells expressing NK-cell markers. In generating TCR beta cDNA, 5'RACE template switching with UMIs was used. Using the 5' RACE reads, TCRdb records one entry per CDR3 protein without DNA. This listing includes some 500,000 distinct CDR3 sequences. The CDR3 contains 13 residues. The germline CDR1 and CDR2 sequences are SQVTM and ANQGSEA. The clonotype comes from a woman aged 50 to 60 in good health. This chain joins TRBV29-1 and TRBJ2-5; TCRdb picks TRBD1, but there is no DNA to check that call. The sequencing input was blood T cells: a sorted CD56 or NKG2C T cell subset, CD4+ or CD8+ T cells, or bulk PBMC T cells (not recorded which). CDR3 in amino acids: CSVQTRLQETQYF.